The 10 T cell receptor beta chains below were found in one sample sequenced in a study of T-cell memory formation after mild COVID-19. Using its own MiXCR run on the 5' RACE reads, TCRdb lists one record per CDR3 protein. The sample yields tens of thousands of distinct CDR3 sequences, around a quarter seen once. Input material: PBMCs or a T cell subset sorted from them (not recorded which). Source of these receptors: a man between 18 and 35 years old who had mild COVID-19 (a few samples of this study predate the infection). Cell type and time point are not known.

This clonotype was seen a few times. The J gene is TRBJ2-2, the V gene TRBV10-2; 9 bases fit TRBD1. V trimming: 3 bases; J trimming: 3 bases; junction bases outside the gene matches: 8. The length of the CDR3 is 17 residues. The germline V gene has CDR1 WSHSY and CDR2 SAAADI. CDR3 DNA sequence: TGCGCCAGCAGTGACTCCGGGACAGGGAGAGACACCGGGGAGCTGTTTTTT. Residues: CASSDSGTGRDTGELFF.

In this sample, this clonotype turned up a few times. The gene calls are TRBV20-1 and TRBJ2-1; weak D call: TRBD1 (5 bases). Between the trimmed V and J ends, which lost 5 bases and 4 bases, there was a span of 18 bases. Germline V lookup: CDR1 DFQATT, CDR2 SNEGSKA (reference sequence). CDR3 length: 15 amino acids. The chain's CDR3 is CSAFLSTDSYNEQFF. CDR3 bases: TGCAGTGCTTTCCTATCCACCGACAGTTACAATGAGCAGTTCTTC.

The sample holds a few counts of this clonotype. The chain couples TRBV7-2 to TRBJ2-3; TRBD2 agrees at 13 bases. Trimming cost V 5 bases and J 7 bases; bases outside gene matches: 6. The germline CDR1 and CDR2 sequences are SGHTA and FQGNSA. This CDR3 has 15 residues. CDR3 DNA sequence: TGTGCCAGCAGCCTACTAGCGGGGGGGACCCATACGCAGTATTTT. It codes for CASSLLAGGTHTQYF.

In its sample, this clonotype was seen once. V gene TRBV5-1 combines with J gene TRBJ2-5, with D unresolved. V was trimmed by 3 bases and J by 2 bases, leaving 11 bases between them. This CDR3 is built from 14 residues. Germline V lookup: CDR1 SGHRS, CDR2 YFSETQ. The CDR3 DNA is TGCGCCAGCAGCTCCTCAAGTATTCAAGAGACCCAGTACTTC. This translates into CASSSSSIQETQYF. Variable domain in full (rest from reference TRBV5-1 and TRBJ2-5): KAGVTQTPRYLIKTRGQQVTLSCSPISGHRSVSWYQQTPGQGLQFLFEYFSETQRNKGNFPGRFSGRQFSNSRSEMNVSTLELGDSALYLCASSSSSIQETQYFGPGTRLLVL.

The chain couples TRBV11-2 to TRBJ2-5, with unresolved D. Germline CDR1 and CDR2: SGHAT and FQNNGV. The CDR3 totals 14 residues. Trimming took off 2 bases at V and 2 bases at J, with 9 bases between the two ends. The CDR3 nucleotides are TGTGCCAGCAGCTTATCCCCGGAGCAAGAGACCCAGTACTTC. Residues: CASSLSPEQETQYF.

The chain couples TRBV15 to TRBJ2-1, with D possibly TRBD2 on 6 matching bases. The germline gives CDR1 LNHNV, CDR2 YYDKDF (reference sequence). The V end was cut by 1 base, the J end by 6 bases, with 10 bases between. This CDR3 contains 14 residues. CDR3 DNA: TGTGCCACCAGCAGAGGGGGGGATAGCAATGAGCAGTTCTTC. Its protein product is CATSRGGDSNEQFF.

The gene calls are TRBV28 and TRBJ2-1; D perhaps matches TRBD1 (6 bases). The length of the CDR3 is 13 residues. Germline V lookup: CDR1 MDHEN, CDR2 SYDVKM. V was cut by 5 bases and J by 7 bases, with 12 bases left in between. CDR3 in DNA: TGTGCCAGCAGTACCGGAACAGGGAATGAGCAGTTCTTC. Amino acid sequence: CASSTGTGNEQFF.

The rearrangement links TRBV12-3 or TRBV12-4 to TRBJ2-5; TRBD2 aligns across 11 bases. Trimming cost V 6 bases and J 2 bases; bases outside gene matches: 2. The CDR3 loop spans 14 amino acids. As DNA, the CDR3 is TGTGCCAGCAGCGTAGCGGGGGGGCAAGAGACCCAGTACTTC. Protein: CASSVAGGQETQYF.

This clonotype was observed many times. In DNA form, the CDR3 reads TGTGCCAGCAGTGGACAGGGGGATAATTCACCCCTCCACTTT. This sequence encodes CASSGQGDNSPLHF. V and J are TRBV25-1 and TRBJ1-6; TRBD1 aligns across 9 bases. J lost 5 bases, V lost 4 bases, and 0 bases had no gene match. CDR1 MGHDK and CDR2 SYGVNS come from the germline V gene. CDR3 length: 14 amino acids.

The CDR3 region has the DNA TGTGCTAGTGGTTTAGGAGAGACCCAGTACTTC. Translated, it gives CASGLGETQYF. The V call is TRBV12-5, the J call TRBJ2-5; no firm D call. V gave up 3 bases and J gave up 4 bases, with 3 bases separating them. The CDR3 has 11 residues. Germline assignment: CDR1 LGHNT and CDR2 FRNRAP.